This TCR beta chain was retrieved from a study of blood T cell repertoires in COVID-19. In the original analysis: For nucleated cells, counts were estimated from reference gene primer amplification. Sequencing used immunoSEQ multiplex PCR; TCRdb keeps in-frame clones, though not all of them. V, J and clone size derive from that table, while D and trimming were established from the DNA sequence. The table has tens of thousands of clones, 87% seen once; the top ten hold 6.5% to 9.5%. This clone was observed a handful of times. The receptor was isolated from a man in his fifties or sixties with active COVID-19. The source material was peripheral blood.

This CDR3 is CASSLVQGYLAQHF. The CDR3 nucleotides read TGTGCCAGCAGCTTAGTCCAGGGATATTTGGCCCAGCATTTT. The V and J genes are TRBV7-2 and TRBJ1-5; a possible D gene is TRBD1 (5 bases). Germline V gives CDR1 SGHTA, CDR2 FQGNSA. The CDR3 loop spans 14 amino acids. V dropped 1 base and J dropped 11 bases, with 15 bases sitting between them. The variable domain in full, with the rest retrieved from reference TRBV7-2 and TRBJ1-5, is GAGVSQSPSNKVTEKGKDVELRCDPISGHTALYWYRQSLGQGLEFLIYFQGNSAPDKSGLPSDRFSAERTGGSVSTLTIQRTQQEDSAVYLCASSLVQGYLAQHFGDGTRLSIL.